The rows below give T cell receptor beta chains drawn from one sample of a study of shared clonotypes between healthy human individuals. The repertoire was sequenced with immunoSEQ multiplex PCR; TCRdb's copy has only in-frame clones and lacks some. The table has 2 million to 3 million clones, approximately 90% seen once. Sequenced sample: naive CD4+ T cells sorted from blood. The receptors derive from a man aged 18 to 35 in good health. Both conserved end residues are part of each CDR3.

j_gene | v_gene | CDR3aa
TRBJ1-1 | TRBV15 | CATSRGDRTEAFF
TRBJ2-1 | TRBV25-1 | CASRGRGNYNEQFF
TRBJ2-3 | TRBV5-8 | CASSLWGGTDTQYF
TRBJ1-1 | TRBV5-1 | CASSSDRLNTEAFF
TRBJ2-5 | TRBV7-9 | CASSPRQGGETQYF
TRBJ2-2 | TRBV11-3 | CASSLTGPTNTGELFF
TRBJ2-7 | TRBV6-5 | CASSYGQGRYEQYF
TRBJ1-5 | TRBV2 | CASSSTGVKEPQHF
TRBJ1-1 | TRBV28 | CATLLGRTEAFF
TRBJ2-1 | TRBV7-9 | CASSRELNSYNEQFF
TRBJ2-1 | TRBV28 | CASSFDQGSHNEQFF
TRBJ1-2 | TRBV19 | CASTKSGDGYTF
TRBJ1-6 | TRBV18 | CASSPLGQGTGSSYNSPLHF
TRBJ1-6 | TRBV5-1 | CASSLAGREGSPLHF
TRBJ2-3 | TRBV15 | CATSSRQADTQYF
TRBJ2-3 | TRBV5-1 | CASSPLQARAGSDTQYF
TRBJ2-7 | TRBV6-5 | CASSLGQNYEQYF
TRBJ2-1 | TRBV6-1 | CASSEAPREQFF
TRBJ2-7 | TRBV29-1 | CSVGQGSGVSYEQYF
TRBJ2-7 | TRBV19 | CASSRTGGPYEQYF
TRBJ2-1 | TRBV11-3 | CANSLSTYEQFF
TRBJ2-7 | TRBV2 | CASRLGLAGDEQYF
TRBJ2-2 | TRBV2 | CASGPLGPNTGELFF
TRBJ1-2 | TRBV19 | CASSAPGLVSYGYTF
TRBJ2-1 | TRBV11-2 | CASSSFSGRSYNEQFF
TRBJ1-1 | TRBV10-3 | CAISESQVEAFF
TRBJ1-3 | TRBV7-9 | CASSFQGPRESSGNTIYF
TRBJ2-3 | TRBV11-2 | CASVQGNTDTQYF
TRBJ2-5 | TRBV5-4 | CASRALGAGATWETQYF
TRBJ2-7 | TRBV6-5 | CASSLQGARGEQYF
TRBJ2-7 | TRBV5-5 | CASSLGSGSSSYEQYF
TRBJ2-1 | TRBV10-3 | CAISGGYNEQFF
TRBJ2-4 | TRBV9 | CASSREAALAKNIQYF
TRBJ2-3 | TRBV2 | CASSEGGISSDTQYF
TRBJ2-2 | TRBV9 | CASSLADSLGNTGELFF
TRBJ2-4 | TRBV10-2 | CASSGTNIQYF
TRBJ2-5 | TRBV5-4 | CASSLGGRVYQETQYF
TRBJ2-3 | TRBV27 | CASSLSAGANTQYF
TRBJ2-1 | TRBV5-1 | CASSPAAWDRGWFEQFF
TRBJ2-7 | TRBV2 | CASSRGQGLSYEQYF
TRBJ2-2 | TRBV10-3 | CAIRQAGANTGELFF
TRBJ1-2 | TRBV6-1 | CASRDGNYGYTF